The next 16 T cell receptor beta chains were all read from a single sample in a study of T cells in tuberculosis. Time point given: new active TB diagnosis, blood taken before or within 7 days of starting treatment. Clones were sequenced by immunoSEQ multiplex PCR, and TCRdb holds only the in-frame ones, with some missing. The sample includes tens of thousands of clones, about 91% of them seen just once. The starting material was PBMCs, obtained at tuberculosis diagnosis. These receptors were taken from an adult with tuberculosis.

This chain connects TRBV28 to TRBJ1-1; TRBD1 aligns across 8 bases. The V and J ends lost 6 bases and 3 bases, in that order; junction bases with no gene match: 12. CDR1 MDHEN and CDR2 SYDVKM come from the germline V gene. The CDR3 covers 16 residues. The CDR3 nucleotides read TGTGCCAGCAGGCTCGGGCCAGGGGGCGGTCACACTGAAGCTTTCTTT. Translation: CASRLGPGGGHTEAFF.

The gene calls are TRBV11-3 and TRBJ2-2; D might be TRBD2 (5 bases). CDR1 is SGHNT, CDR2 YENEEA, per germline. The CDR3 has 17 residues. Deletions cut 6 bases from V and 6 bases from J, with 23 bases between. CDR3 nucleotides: TGTGCCAGCAGTCAAGCATCCGGGATTCATGTCCCCGGGGAGCTGTTTTTT. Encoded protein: CASSQASGIHVPGELFF.

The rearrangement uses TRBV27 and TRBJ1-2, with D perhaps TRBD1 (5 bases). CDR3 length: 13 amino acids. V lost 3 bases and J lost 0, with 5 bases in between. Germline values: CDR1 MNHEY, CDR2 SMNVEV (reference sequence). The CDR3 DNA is TGTGCCAGCAGTTTCAGGGCTAACTATGGCTACACCTTC. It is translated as CASSFRANYGYTF.

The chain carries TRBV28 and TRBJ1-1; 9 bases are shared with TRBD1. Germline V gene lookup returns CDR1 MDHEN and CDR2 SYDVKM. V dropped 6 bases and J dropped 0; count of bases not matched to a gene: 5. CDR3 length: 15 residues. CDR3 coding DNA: TGTGCCAGCAGAGAGACAGGGGGGATGAACACTGAAGCTTTCTTT. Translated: CASRETGGMNTEAFF.

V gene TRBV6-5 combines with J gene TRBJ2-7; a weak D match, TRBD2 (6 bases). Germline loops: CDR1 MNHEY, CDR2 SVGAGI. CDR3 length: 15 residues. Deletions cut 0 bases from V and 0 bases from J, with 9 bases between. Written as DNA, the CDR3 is TGTGCCAGCAGTTACTCGACGGGACTCTCCTACGAGCAGTACTTC. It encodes CASSYSTGLSYEQYF.

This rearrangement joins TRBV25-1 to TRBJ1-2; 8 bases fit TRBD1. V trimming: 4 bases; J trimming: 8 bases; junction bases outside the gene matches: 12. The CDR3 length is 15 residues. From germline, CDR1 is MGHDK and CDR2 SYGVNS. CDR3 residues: CASSASWGQVGGYTF. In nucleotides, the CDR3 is TGTGCCAGCAGTGCATCTTGGGGACAGGTAGGAGGCTACACCTTC.

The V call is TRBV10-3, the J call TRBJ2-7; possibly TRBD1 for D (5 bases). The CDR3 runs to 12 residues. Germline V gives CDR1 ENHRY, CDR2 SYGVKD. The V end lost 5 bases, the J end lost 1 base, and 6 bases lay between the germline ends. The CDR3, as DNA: TGTGCCATCAGTCCAGGGTCCTACGAGCAGTACTTC. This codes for CAISPGSYEQYF.

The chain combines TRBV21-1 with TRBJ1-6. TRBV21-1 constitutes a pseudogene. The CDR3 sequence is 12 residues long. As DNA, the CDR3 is TGTGCCAGCGTTCCTAGGAGTTCACCCCTCCACTTT. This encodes CASVPRSSPLHF.

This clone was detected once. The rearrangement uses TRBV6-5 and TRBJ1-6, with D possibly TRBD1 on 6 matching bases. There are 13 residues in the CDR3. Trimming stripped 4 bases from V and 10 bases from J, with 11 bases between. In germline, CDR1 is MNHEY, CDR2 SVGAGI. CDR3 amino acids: CASSSGGESPLHF. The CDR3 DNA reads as TGTGCCAGCAGTTCGGGGGGCGAATCACCCCTCCACTTT.

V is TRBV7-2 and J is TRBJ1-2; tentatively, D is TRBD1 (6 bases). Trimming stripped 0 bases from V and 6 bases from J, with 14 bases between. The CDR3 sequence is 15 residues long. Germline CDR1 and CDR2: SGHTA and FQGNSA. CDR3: CASSLALGQLNGYTF. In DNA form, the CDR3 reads TGTGCCAGCAGCTTAGCCCTAGGACAGCTGAATGGCTACACCTTC.

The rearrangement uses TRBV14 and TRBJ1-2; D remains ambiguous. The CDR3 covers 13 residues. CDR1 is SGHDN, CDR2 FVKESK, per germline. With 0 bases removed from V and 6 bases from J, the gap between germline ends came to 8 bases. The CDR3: CASSQDQVDGYTF. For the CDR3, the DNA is TGTGCCAGCAGCCAAGATCAGGTGGATGGCTACACCTTC.

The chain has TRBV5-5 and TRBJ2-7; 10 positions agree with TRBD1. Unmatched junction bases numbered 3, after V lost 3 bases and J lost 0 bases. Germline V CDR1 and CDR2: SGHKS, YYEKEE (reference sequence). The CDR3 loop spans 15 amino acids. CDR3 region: CASSSGQGFSYEQYV. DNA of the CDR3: TGTGCCAGCAGCTCGGGACAGGGGTTCTCCTACGAGCAGTACGTC.

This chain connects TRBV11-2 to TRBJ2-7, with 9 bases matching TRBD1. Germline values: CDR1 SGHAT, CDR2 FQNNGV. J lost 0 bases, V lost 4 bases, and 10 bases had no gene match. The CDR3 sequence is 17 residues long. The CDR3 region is CASSSPYGTGNSYEQYF. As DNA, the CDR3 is TGTGCCAGCAGCTCCCCTTACGGGACAGGGAACTCCTACGAGCAGTACTTC.

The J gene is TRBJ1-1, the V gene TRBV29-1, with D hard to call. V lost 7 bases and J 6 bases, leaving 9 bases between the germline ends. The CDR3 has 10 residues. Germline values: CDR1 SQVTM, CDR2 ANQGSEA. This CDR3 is CSAGDSEAFF. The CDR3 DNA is TGCAGCGCTGGAGACTCTGAAGCTTTCTTT.

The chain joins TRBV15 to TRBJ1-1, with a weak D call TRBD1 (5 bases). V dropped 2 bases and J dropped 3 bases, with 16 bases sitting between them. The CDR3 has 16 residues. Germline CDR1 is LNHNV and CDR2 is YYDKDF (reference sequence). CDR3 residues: CATSRPGKGRDTEAFF. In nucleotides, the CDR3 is TGTGCCACCAGCAGACCAGGTAAGGGGCGAGACACTGAAGCTTTCTTT. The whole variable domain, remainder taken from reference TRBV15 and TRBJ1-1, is DAMVIQNPRYQVTQFGKPVTLSCSQTLNHNVMYWYQQKSSQAPKLLFHYYDKDFNNEADTPDNFQSRRPNTSFCFLDIRSPGLGDTAMYLCATSRPGKGRDTEAFFGQGTRLTVV.

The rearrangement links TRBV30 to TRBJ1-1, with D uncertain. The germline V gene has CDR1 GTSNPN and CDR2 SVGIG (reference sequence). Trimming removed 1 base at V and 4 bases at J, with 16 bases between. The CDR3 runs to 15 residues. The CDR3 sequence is CAWSALMEGGTEAFF. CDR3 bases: TGTGCCTGGAGTGCTCTTATGGAGGGCGGCACTGAAGCTTTCTTT.